This T cell receptor beta chain derives from a study of OX40 agonist ivuxolimab in advanced cancers. Overall study context: Administration of intravenous ivuxolimab to patients occurred every 2 weeks at 0.01 to 10 mg/kg.

Per the germline V gene, CDR1 is LNHDA and CDR2 is SQIVND (reference sequence). Trimming took off 1 base at V and 1 base at J, with 12 bases between the two ends. This CDR3 has 16 amino acids. Broader study findings: The expanded peripheral T cells' antigen specificity was not determined.

Baseline, cycle 4 day 1, and cycle 7 day 1 were the blood sampling points. Method: immunoSEQ multiplex PCR; TCRdb's copy keeps in-frame clones and lacks some. The table lists 50,000 to 75,000 clones, roughly 86% of them singletons. This clone was observed a few times. The antigen is unknown. The clonotype comes from an adult with an advanced solid tumor such as melanoma, head and neck, liver or kidney cancer. The input for sequencing was CD4+ or CD8+ T cells sorted from blood, taken in a trial of the OX40 agonist ivuxolimab. The chain carries TRBV19 and TRBJ2-3; D ambiguous. CDR3 loop: CASSIGLGGGTDTQYF. Here the CDR3 DNA reads TGTGCCAGTAGTATAGGATTGGGTGGCGGCACAGATACGCAGTATTTT.